This entry features one T cell receptor beta chain sequence. Its antigen has not been determined. Base qualities are not at hand, and no much larger clone is one base apart. The cohort was made up of about 610 healthy bone marrow donors. At the time of sampling, every cohort member was nominally healthy, though immune exposures that went unrecorded were likely present. The donor tested CMV seropositive and was one of the 289 seropositive cohort members. A peripheral blood sample was provided by each donor, and peripheral blood mononuclear cells were used for TCR beta sequencing. Genomic DNA extraction from the blood cell samples was performed with the Qiagen DNeasy Blood Extraction Kit. This entry comes from a study of cytomegalovirus exposure and HLA in healthy donors (dated by TCRdb to about 2017). Describing the broader study: An earlier analysis of 587 of the donors reported 276 Gb of sequence data and 95 million to 120 million unique TCR beta sequences obtained from some 170 million T cells. Roughly 300 gigabases of sequencing data and 70 million to 95 million unique TCR sequences made up an early release that covered about 640 HLA-typed donors. Of the 398 genotyped donors, more than 75% were placed in the genetic ancestry cluster associated with self-reported Caucasian donors. The aim of the study was to test whether cataloging public T cell receptors could identify signatures of past pathogen exposure. The study profiled the T cell repertoires of some 610 subjects by immunosequencing and related them to cytomegalovirus serostatus. Along with the roughly 670-subject first cohort, a separate validation cohort of 120 different subjects was used. The study combined high-throughput TCR immunosequencing, statistical association of individual TCRs with disease status, and machine learning to predict cytomegalovirus infection status. To study patterns of TCR occurrence, a later analysis re-analyzed previously published TCR beta repertoires from 700 or so donors and added high-resolution HLA genotyping. Rather than drawing on any new phenotypic data, the later analysis identified candidate immune exposures from TCR beta sequences and the way those sequences occurred across donors. An earlier analysis of roughly 580 of the donors used high-throughput TCR beta sequencing to judge whether each TCR beta V gene segment behaved as functional or pseudogenic. Donor age, sex, ethnicity and CMV serostatus were compiled alongside the repertoire data. A later genetic analysis used genome-wide SNP genotypes for about 65% of the roughly 670 donors, treating that subset as a discovery cohort. All discovery cohort repertoires had been generated on a single sequencing platform. Class I and class II HLA loci were covered by the typing at four-digit resolution. The number of typed donors differed by locus: about 629-640 for A, B, C, DRB1 and DQB1; some 500 for DQA1; 606 for DPA1; and around 450 for DPB1. Because of strong linkage in the cohort, roughly five DR-DQ haplotypes were treated as single units for association and clustering. Among about 360 genotyped donors of the cohort, an average of about 240,000 unique TCR beta nucleotide sequences were sequenced per donor, roughly 18% of them non-productive.

What the work shows at the level of the full study, not this receptor alone: In a later analysis, the rate of TCR association differed among HLA loci, with DRB1 alleles having the most associated TCRs and HLA-C alleles having the fewest. Correlated functional status among segregating V segments might reflect linkage disequilibrium, but an unknown experimental factor could not be ruled out. When HLA alleles, especially DR and DQ, strongly co-occurred, TCR associations were difficult to assign to individual alleles. A later genetic analysis associated a missense DCLRE1C variant with V-gene and J-gene trimming of TCR beta chains, and an independent cohort replicated the association. At a false discovery rate of 0.05, a later analysis linked some 17,000 TCR beta sequences to specific HLA alleles. While some public TCRs were present in many individuals, most TCR sequences turned up only very rarely across donors. Because counts were too low, about 15 rarely observed V segments, including chromosome 9 orphons, were left out of the earlier analysis of approximately 500 of the donors. The authors suggested that the approach could potentially be extended to other disease states and immunological phenotypes. According to a later genetic analysis, donors in an Asian-associated ancestry cluster had fewer N-insertions in productive TCRs than the approximately 630-donor mean. A further reported finding was that TCR beta sequences accurately predicted the HLA-A and HLA-B alleles for most subjects in the first cohort. A cluster of highly shared sequence variants was judged likely to represent a technical artifact of the sequencing pipeline. Roughly uniform sequencing depth across donors was assumed in presence/absence analyses, although this assumption may not hold. In both the original and validation cohorts, the classifier was reported to diagnose cytomegalovirus status with high specificity and sensitivity. Most CMV-associated TCR beta chains appeared to be HLA-restricted in a later analysis, and the HLA associations seemed to be driven largely by CMV exposure. This cohort had only TCR beta chains sequenced, and the lack of alpha or paired-chain data limited which features could be detected. The 87-base-pair reads could not distinguish some IMGT-functional V segments, including TRBV6-2 and TRBV6-3, so those segments were excluded. In an earlier analysis of roughly 500 of the donors, most TCR beta V segments appeared in productive rearrangements about 87% or about 30% of the time, broadly matching IMGT annotations. According to a later analysis, parvovirus B19, influenza, CMV and Epstein-Barr virus appeared linked to several top co-occurrence clusters. Because HLA typing was unavailable for some donors at each locus, only the typed subset was used in association tests. A total of 150 to 200 TCR beta chains were listed by the study as associated with cytomegalovirus. CMV serostatus was the only immune exposure information available for the cohort. In a later analysis, HLA-associated TCR beta chains showed more clonal expansion and lower generation probabilities than non-associated chains that were equally common. A few of the identified cytomegalovirus-associated TCR beta chains were confirmed in vitro to be specific for cytomegalovirus antigens.

Libraries came from the immunoSEQ multiplex PCR assay. For the multiplex PCR, a mixture combining 60 forward primers for TCR Vbeta segments and 13 reverse primers for TCR Jbeta segments was used. The CDR3 region of rearranged TCR beta genes was amplified from genomic DNA by a multiplex PCR assay. On the Illumina HiSeq System, the amplified TCR beta libraries were sequenced as 87-base-pair reads. The authors' pipeline ran thus. A later analysis tallied tens of millions of unique TCR beta chains across the 666 repertoires, and some 12 million of those chains were shared by two or more donors. A nearest-neighbor algorithm error-corrected the raw reads and collapsed the reads into unique sequences, merging closely related sequences to remove PCR and sequencing errors. CDR3 sequences were aligned to IMGT reference sequences to assign V, D and J gene segments. Each retained sequence needed at least a six-nucleotide match to both a V gene segment and a J gene segment. Rearrangements were classified as productive when the CDR3 lacked stop codons and remained in frame with V and J, and all other rearrangements were classified as non-productive. CDR3 was defined by IMGT convention, running from the second conserved V-encoded cysteine to the conserved J-encoded phenylalanine. In an earlier analysis of approximately 500 of the donors, sequences lacking an unambiguous match to a single V gene segment were excluded. An earlier analysis of 500 to 600 of the donors classified V segments as functional when productive rearrangements were above 56.7% and as segregating when the standard deviation between donors was above 5%. A statistical classification framework was built to diagnose cytomegalovirus status from the catalog of TCR beta chain sequences. In a later analysis, TCR nucleotide sequences were compared against IMGT/GENE-DB human TR gene sequences so that V and J genes could be assigned. Using the TCRdist pipeline, a later analysis assigned CDR3 sequences along with most-parsimonious VDJ recombination scenarios. In a later analysis, every TCR beta chain was defined by the combination of its CDR3 amino acid sequence and its V-gene family, and reads without a unique V-gene family were dropped. To address suspected cross-contamination and a sequencing artifact, a later analysis removed 550 to 750 highly shared, low-generation-probability nucleotide sequences. In a later analysis, a clonal expansion index for each public chain was calculated from normalized within-repertoire ranks of inferred template counts. A later analysis computed generation probabilities with a VDJ recombination model fitted to out-of-frame rearrangements, and checked the results against IGoR. Hypergeometric tests were used in a later analysis to score TCR-TCR, TCR-HLA and TCR-CMV co-occurrence, with a repertoire-size bias correction applied to the TCR pairs. A later analysis estimated false discovery rates by permuting HLA or CMV assignments 20 times. In a later analysis, co-occurring TCRs were grouped with DBSCAN, and TCRdist sequence similarity was added when clustering was performed within HLA-allele-positive subsets. Co-occurrence clustering excluded repertoires with fewer than 30,000 or more than 120,000 public chains, plus five with anomalous nucleotide sharing. Not all clones reach the TCRdb copy of this immuneACCESS table, which keeps in-frame sequences only. Checked studies attribute under half of the gap to unresolved V genes and leave the rest unexplained. V and J calls and clone size come straight from that table; D and trimming were deduced from the DNA. The sample table records 150,000 to 200,000 clones; 65% to 80% of these occur just once. Clones ranked in the top ten supply around 2.5% of the sample.

From the cysteine through the phenylalanine, the CDR3 covers 15 amino acids. Here the CDR3 DNA is all that survives: 45 bases in frame from base 1. As encoded in the germline V gene (reference sequence), CDR1 is MNHEY while CDR2 is SMNVEV. V loses 0 bases, J loses 4 bases, and the germline ends lie 12 bases apart. The chain is made from TRBV27 and TRBJ1-2; the D segment cannot be called with confidence. The sample consisted of PBMCs. This receptor was taken from a woman aged 35 to 49 in good health and CMV-seropositive. The nucleotides read TGTGCCAGCAGTTTATCGGAGACGGGGATCTATGGCTACACCTTC. It codes for CASSLSETGIYGYTF.